Below are 4 T cell receptor beta chains sequenced from a single sample in a study of T-cell memory formation after mild COVID-19 (dated by TCRdb to the early 2020s). Receptors were amplified or captured by 5' RACE. The sequencing machine was an Illumina NovaSeq 6000. Through fastp at Q25 and MiXCR, TCRdb rebuilt clones from the public reads, retaining in-frame beta chains. All rows with the same CDR3 protein become a single entry with the most common DNA and genes. This sample lists under 250,000 distinct CDR3 sequences; approximately 9% were detected once. Of the sample, roughly 21% falls within the top ten clones. Sequencing used PBMCs or a T cell subset sorted from them (not recorded which). These receptors were collected from a man aged 18-30 years who had mild COVID-19 (a few samples of this study predate the infection). The sample titles of this study are shuffled in the database, so cell type and time point are left out; the donor was told from shared clones.

In its sample, this clonotype was seen a few times. This chain links TRBV20-1 with TRBJ2-2; D may be TRBD1 (6 bases). Germline assignment: CDR1 DFQATT and CDR2 SNEGSKA (reference sequence). V was clipped by 3 bases and J by 7 bases, with 9 bases between them. The CDR3 contains 12 residues. The CDR3 spells CSARMTGGELFF. In nucleotides, the CDR3 is TGCAGTGCTAGGATGACAGGCGGGGAGCTGTTTTTT.

The rearrangement uses TRBV6-2 or TRBV6-3 and TRBJ1-1; D is unresolved. Germline V gives CDR1 MNHEY, CDR2 SVGEGT. The length of the CDR3 is 15 residues. The V end lost 0 bases, the J end lost 6 bases, and 14 bases lay between the germline ends. CDR3 residues: CASSYSLVQYAEAFF. Here the CDR3 DNA reads TGTGCCAGCAGTTACTCCTTGGTGCAGTACGCTGAAGCTTTCTTT.

This clonotype was seen a handful of times. V is TRBV7-2 and J is TRBJ1-4; 7 nucleotides agree with TRBD1. Germline-derived CDR1 and CDR2 are SGHTA and FQGNSA. The CDR3 covers 15 residues. After removal of 2 bases from V and 5 bases from J, the junction contained 5 bases not matched to a gene. The CDR3 DNA follows: TGTGCCAGCAGCTTATCCGGGACAGTCAATGAAAAACTGTTTTTT. It encodes CASSLSGTVNEKLFF.

This clonotype was seen a handful of times. This chain connects TRBV27 to TRBJ2-2, with D perhaps TRBD1 (6 bases). This CDR3 is 13 amino acids long. V gave up 6 bases and J gave up 6 bases, with 11 bases separating them. Germline lookup yields CDR1 MNHEY and CDR2 SMNVEV (reference sequence). CDR3 DNA sequence: TGTGCCAGCAGATCAGGGGTCGCCGGGGAGCTGTTTTTT. Encoded protein: CASRSGVAGELFF.